The present T cell receptor (beta chain) was sequenced within a study of T cell responses to AZD1222 COVID-19 vaccine. Germline-derived CDR1 and CDR2 are LNHDA and SQIVND (reference sequence). V lost 2 bases and J 0 bases, leaving 8 bases between the germline ends. The CDR3 covers 14 residues. Profiling relied on immunoSEQ multiplex PCR, and the TCRdb table lists in-frame clones only, not all of them. Among just over 95,000 clones listed, roughly 91% were seen once. The V call is TRBV19, the J call TRBJ2-7; D is uncertain. The receptor was isolated from an adult in good health. The sequenced sample was peripheral blood, obtained on day 0 of AZD1222 vaccination. The CDR3: CASSILANSYEQYF. The CDR3 DNA is TGTGCCAGTAGTATACTGGCGAACTCCTACGAGCAGTACTTC.